This T cell receptor (beta chain) was sequenced in a study of blood T cell repertoires in COVID-19. Study-level information: T cells, B-cell-depleted T cells, or PBMCs provided the cDNA or gDNA that served as material.

This table comes from immunoSEQ multiplex PCR, and its TCRdb copy is limited to in-frame clones, with some not included. The sample lists about 180,000 clones, 80% to 90% occurring once. V was shortened by 8 bases and J by 5 bases, with 9 bases between the two germline ends. The CDR3 is 10 amino acids. Germline V gives CDR1 DFQATT, CDR2 SNEGSKA (reference sequence). The receptor comes from a man aged 18-30 years who had recovered from COVID-19. Input material: peripheral blood. J is TRBJ2-5 and V is TRBV20-1; D unresolved. The CDR3: CSLLRETQYF. DNA of the CDR3: TGCAGTCTCCTTCGGGAGACCCAGTACTTC.